The rows below give T cell receptor beta chains drawn from one sample of a study of metastatic and nonmetastatic thyroid tumors. TCRdb re-clonotyped the PCR reads through MiXCR. The profile shows approximately 15,000 clones, 13% of them singletons. Sequenced input: blood. These receptor sequences come from a female donor with papillary thyroid cancer or a benign thyroid nodule (not recorded which). Some clones in this sample may be carry-over from other donors' samples. Both conserved end residues are part of each CDR3. Fields, in order: CDR3 length, D gene, V gene, J gene, clone size, CDR3 protein, CDR3 DNA. D genes are given only for firm matches. The size field is filled for only some rows; it gives once, few, many or a size class.

cdr3_length: 15
d_call: -
v_call: TRBV19
j_call: TRBJ2-5
clone_size: many
cdr3_aa: CASSTLGAGGETQYF
cdr3_nt: TGTGCCAGTAGTACCCTCGGGGCGGGCGGCGAGACCCAGTACTTC

cdr3_length: 15
d_call: TRBD2
v_call: TRBV10-3
j_call: TRBJ2-7
clone_size: few
cdr3_aa: CDISEGLEGSYEQYF
cdr3_nt: TGTGACATCAGTGAAGGACTAGAGGGCTCCTACGAGCAGTACTTC

cdr3_length: 16
d_call: -
v_call: TRBV5-1
j_call: TRBJ2-2
clone_size: medium-sized
cdr3_aa: CASSFLGGGRTGELFF
cdr3_nt: TGCGCCAGCAGCTTTCTGGGGGGAGGTCGCACCGGGGAGCTGTTTTTT

cdr3_length: 17
d_call: TRBD2
v_call: TRBV20-1
j_call: TRBJ2-2
clone_size: many
cdr3_aa: CSARRASGRPDTGELFF
cdr3_nt: TGCAGTGCTAGACGGGCTAGCGGGAGGCCTGACACCGGGGAGCTGTTTTTT

cdr3_length: 13
d_call: -
v_call: TRBV19
j_call: TRBJ2-1
clone_size: many
cdr3_aa: CASSIGFQEQQFF
cdr3_nt: TGTGCCAGTAGTATAGGTTTCCAGGAGCAGCAGTTCTTC

cdr3_length: 15
d_call: TRBD2
v_call: TRBV27
j_call: TRBJ2-1
clone_size: many
cdr3_aa: CASSLLRAGGIEQFF
cdr3_nt: TGTGCCAGCAGTTTATTGAGAGCGGGAGGAATTGAGCAGTTCTTC

cdr3_length: 15
d_call: TRBD1
v_call: TRBV20-1
j_call: TRBJ1-1
clone_size: many
cdr3_aa: CSAPGPGQVVPEAFF
cdr3_nt: TGCAGTGCTCCGGGGCCGGGACAGGTCGTTCCTGAAGCTTTCTTT

cdr3_length: 13
d_call: TRBD1
v_call: TRBV29-1
j_call: TRBJ1-3
clone_size: many
cdr3_aa: CSVSGQTGNTIYF
cdr3_nt: TGCAGCGTTTCGGGACAGACTGGAAACACCATATATTTT

cdr3_length: 13
d_call: -
v_call: TRBV20-1
j_call: TRBJ1-6
clone_size: -
cdr3_aa: CSARPMGDSPLHF
cdr3_nt: TGCAGTGCTAGACCTATGGGGGATTCACCCCTCCACTTT

cdr3_length: 15
d_call: -
v_call: TRBV6-2/TRBV6-3
j_call: TRBJ1-2
clone_size: few
cdr3_aa: CASSYRGRRTGGYTF
cdr3_nt: TGTGCCAGCAGTTACAGGGGACGAAGGACTGGGGGCTACACCTTC

cdr3_length: 16
d_call: -
v_call: TRBV20-1
j_call: TRBJ1-2
clone_size: many
cdr3_aa: CSARVWFRTENYGYTF
cdr3_nt: TGCAGTGCTAGAGTGTGGTTTAGGACAGAGAACTATGGCTACACCTTC

cdr3_length: 13
d_call: -
v_call: TRBV6-1
j_call: TRBJ1-5
clone_size: medium-sized
cdr3_aa: CASMETRNQPQHF
cdr3_nt: TGTGCCAGCATGGAAACGAGAAATCAGCCCCAGCATTTT

cdr3_length: 14
d_call: TRBD1
v_call: TRBV20-1
j_call: TRBJ2-5
clone_size: many
cdr3_aa: CSARETGTQETQYF
cdr3_nt: TGCAGTGCTAGGGAGACAGGGACGCAAGAGACCCAGTACTTC

cdr3_length: 15
d_call: TRBD1
v_call: TRBV6-1
j_call: TRBJ1-6
clone_size: medium-sized
cdr3_aa: CASSAGQIYNSPLHF
cdr3_nt: TGTGCCAGCAGCGCGGGACAGATTTATAATTCACCCCTCCACTTT

cdr3_length: 12
d_call: -
v_call: TRBV7-2
j_call: TRBJ1-2
clone_size: many
cdr3_aa: CASSPGDYGYTF
cdr3_nt: TGTGCCAGCAGCCCAGGGGACTATGGCTACACCTTC

cdr3_length: 15
d_call: TRBD1
v_call: TRBV7-2
j_call: TRBJ2-3
clone_size: many
cdr3_aa: CASSWTGPSTDTQYF
cdr3_nt: TGTGCCAGCAGCTGGACAGGGCCGAGCACAGATACGCAGTATTTT

cdr3_length: 15
d_call: TRBD2
v_call: TRBV5-4
j_call: TRBJ2-7
clone_size: many
cdr3_aa: CASKLGGAGGAEQYF
cdr3_nt: TGTGCCAGCAAGTTGGGCGGGGCGGGGGGCGCCGAGCAGTACTTC

cdr3_length: 14
d_call: -
v_call: TRBV9
j_call: TRBJ1-6
clone_size: -
cdr3_aa: CASSWAGSNSPPHF
cdr3_nt: TGTGCCAGCAGTTGGGCAGGCTCTAATTCACCCCCCCACTTT

cdr3_length: 15
d_call: TRBD2
v_call: TRBV18
j_call: TRBJ2-1
clone_size: many
cdr3_aa: CASRSLANKYNEQFF
cdr3_nt: TGTGCCAGCCGATCACTAGCGAATAAGTACAATGAGCAGTTCTTC

cdr3_length: 15
d_call: TRBD1
v_call: TRBV2
j_call: TRBJ2-7
clone_size: medium-sized
cdr3_aa: CASSEYGTGGGEQYF
cdr3_nt: TGTGCCAGCAGTGAATACGGGACAGGGGGCGGAGAGCAGTACTTC

cdr3_length: 16
d_call: TRBD1
v_call: TRBV4-1
j_call: TRBJ2-7
clone_size: many
cdr3_aa: CASSLDPTGGHYEQYF
cdr3_nt: TGCGCCAGCAGCCTCGATCCGACAGGGGGCCACTACGAGCAGTACTTC

cdr3_length: 13
d_call: -
v_call: TRBV10-1
j_call: TRBJ2-5
clone_size: many
cdr3_aa: CASQRDFQETQHF
cdr3_nt: TGCGCCAGTCAAAGGGACTTCCAAGAGACCCAGCACTTC

cdr3_length: 14
d_call: TRBD1
v_call: TRBV27
j_call: TRBJ1-1
clone_size: few
cdr3_aa: CASSLWGQGCLSFF
cdr3_nt: TGTGCCAGCAGTTTATGGGGACAGGGATGTTTATCTTTCTTT

cdr3_length: 16
d_call: TRBD1
v_call: TRBV4-2
j_call: TRBJ2-3
clone_size: few
cdr3_aa: CASSPTGVGSTDTQYF
cdr3_nt: TGTGCCAGCAGTCCGACAGGGGTGGGCAGCACAGATACGCAGTATTTT

cdr3_length: 15
d_call: TRBD2
v_call: TRBV27
j_call: TRBJ2-3
clone_size: many
cdr3_aa: CASSDSGGSTDTQYF
cdr3_nt: TGTGCCAGCAGCGATTCGGGGGGAAGCACAGATACGCAGTATTTT

cdr3_length: 16
d_call: TRBD1
v_call: TRBV11-1
j_call: TRBJ2-3
clone_size: many
cdr3_aa: CASSLGQGQGADTQYF
cdr3_nt: TGTGCCAGCAGCTTAGGGCAGGGACAGGGTGCAGATACGCAGTATTTT

cdr3_length: 13
d_call: -
v_call: TRBV7-8
j_call: TRBJ1-6
clone_size: -
cdr3_aa: CASSLVRDSPLHF
cdr3_nt: TGCGCCAGCAGCTTAGTTAGGGATTCACCCCTCCACTTT

cdr3_length: 16
d_call: -
v_call: TRBV9
j_call: TRBJ2-2
clone_size: many
cdr3_aa: CASSVAGGANTGELFF
cdr3_nt: TGTGCCAGCAGCGTAGCTGGGGGGGCAAACACCGGGGAGCTGTTTTTT

cdr3_length: 13
d_call: -
v_call: TRBV9
j_call: TRBJ2-1
clone_size: many
cdr3_aa: CASSVSRDNEQFF
cdr3_nt: TGTGCCAGCAGCGTAAGCCGGGACAATGAGCAGTTCTTC

cdr3_length: 16
d_call: -
v_call: TRBV7-2
j_call: TRBJ2-7
clone_size: many
cdr3_aa: CASSSPGDSQAYEQYF
cdr3_nt: TGTGCCAGCAGCTCGCCGGGCGACAGTCAGGCCTACGAGCAGTACTTC

cdr3_length: 14
d_call: -
v_call: TRBV12-5
j_call: TRBJ2-3
clone_size: many
cdr3_aa: CASGLTSKTDTQYF
cdr3_nt: TGTGCTAGTGGTTTGACTAGCAAGACAGATACGCAGTATTTT

cdr3_length: 15
d_call: -
v_call: TRBV27
j_call: TRBJ1-3
clone_size: medium-sized
cdr3_aa: CASSLSANSGNTIYF
cdr3_nt: TGTGCCAGCAGTTTATCGGCAAACTCTGGAAACACCATATATTTT

cdr3_length: 14
d_call: -
v_call: TRBV28
j_call: TRBJ1-5
clone_size: -
cdr3_aa: CASSSPGRNQPQHF
cdr3_nt: TGTGCCAGCAGTTCTCCGGGACGCAATCAGCCCCAGCATTTT

cdr3_length: 15
d_call: TRBD1
v_call: TRBV28
j_call: TRBJ1-5
clone_size: medium-sized
cdr3_aa: CASSFAGGSNQPQHF
cdr3_nt: TGTGCCAGCAGTTTTGCAGGGGGCAGCAATCAGCCCCAGCATTTT

cdr3_length: 16
d_call: TRBD2
v_call: TRBV6-2/TRBV6-3
j_call: TRBJ2-7
clone_size: -
cdr3_aa: CASSEEGLAGGHEQYF
cdr3_nt: TGTGCCAGCAGTGAAGAGGGACTAGCGGGAGGTCACGAGCAGTACTTC

cdr3_length: 17
d_call: TRBD1
v_call: TRBV7-9
j_call: TRBJ1-4
clone_size: many
cdr3_aa: CASSKGQGRGANEKLFF
cdr3_nt: TGTGCCAGCAGCAAAGGACAGGGCCGGGGGGCTAATGAAAAACTGTTTTTT

cdr3_length: 15
d_call: TRBD2
v_call: TRBV5-1
j_call: TRBJ2-1
clone_size: -
cdr3_aa: CASELSGSNYNEQFF
cdr3_nt: TGCGCCAGCGAGCTTAGCGGGAGCAACTACAATGAGCAGTTCTTC

cdr3_length: 15
d_call: -
v_call: TRBV5-1
j_call: TRBJ2-3
clone_size: many
cdr3_aa: CASSSEGKGTDTQYF
cdr3_nt: TGCGCCAGCAGCTCGGAGGGCAAGGGCACAGATACGCAGTATTTT

cdr3_length: 16
d_call: -
v_call: TRBV4-1
j_call: TRBJ1-1
clone_size: many
cdr3_aa: CASSHIATGMNTEAFF
cdr3_nt: TGCGCCAGCAGCCACATTGCCACAGGGATGAACACTGAAGCTTTCTTT

cdr3_length: 13
d_call: TRBD1
v_call: TRBV2
j_call: TRBJ1-2
clone_size: many
cdr3_aa: CAGQTGKESGYTF
cdr3_nt: TGTGCCGGCCAGACAGGGAAGGAGAGTGGCTACACCTTC

cdr3_length: 14
d_call: -
v_call: TRBV28
j_call: TRBJ1-1
clone_size: large
cdr3_aa: CASRSGLAGLEAFF
cdr3_nt: TGTGCCAGCAGGTCAGGGCTTGCGGGGCTCGAAGCTTTCTTT

cdr3_length: 14
d_call: TRBD1
v_call: TRBV12-3/TRBV12-4
j_call: TRBJ1-5
clone_size: medium-sized
cdr3_aa: CASSPDRANQPQHF
cdr3_nt: TGTGCCAGCAGTCCTGACAGGGCGAATCAGCCCCAGCATTTT

cdr3_length: 15
d_call: -
v_call: TRBV20-1
j_call: TRBJ2-3
clone_size: many
cdr3_aa: CSARNPGGNTDTQYF
cdr3_nt: TGCAGTGCTAGAAATCCCGGGGGAAACACAGATACGCAGTATTTT

cdr3_length: 17
d_call: -
v_call: TRBV15
j_call: TRBJ2-3
clone_size: many
cdr3_aa: CATSRDRSGASTDTQYF
cdr3_nt: TGTGCCACCAGCAGAGATAGGTCTGGAGCAAGCACAGATACGCAGTATTTT

cdr3_length: 15
d_call: -
v_call: TRBV20-1
j_call: TRBJ1-5
clone_size: -
cdr3_aa: CSAGPGVGDNQPQHF
cdr3_nt: TGCAGTGCTGGTCCCGGTGTTGGGGACAATCAGCCCCAGCATTTT

cdr3_length: 15
d_call: -
v_call: TRBV7-8
j_call: TRBJ1-2
clone_size: many
cdr3_aa: CASSLGGAIGYGYTF
cdr3_nt: TGTGCCAGCAGCTTAGGGGGGGCAATCGGCTATGGCTACACCTTC

cdr3_length: 17
d_call: -
v_call: TRBV5-4
j_call: TRBJ1-6
clone_size: many
cdr3_aa: CASSLGVKSSYNSPLHF
cdr3_nt: TGTGCCAGCAGCTTGGGGGTGAAGAGCTCCTATAATTCACCCCTCCACTTT

cdr3_length: 13
d_call: -
v_call: TRBV5-4
j_call: TRBJ1-5
clone_size: many
cdr3_aa: CASSLGWNQPQHF
cdr3_nt: TGTGCCAGCAGCCTAGGGTGGAATCAGCCCCAGCATTTT

cdr3_length: 14
d_call: -
v_call: TRBV12-3/TRBV12-4
j_call: TRBJ2-5
clone_size: many
cdr3_aa: CASRVRRVQETQYF
cdr3_nt: TGTGCCAGCAGGGTACGGCGAGTTCAAGAGACCCAGTACTTC

cdr3_length: 13
d_call: -
v_call: TRBV20-1
j_call: TRBJ2-1
clone_size: -
cdr3_aa: CSVGQWGDNEQFF
cdr3_nt: TGCAGTGTTGGACAGTGGGGGGACAATGAGCAGTTCTTC

cdr3_length: 15
d_call: TRBD2
v_call: TRBV11-1
j_call: TRBJ2-5
clone_size: many
cdr3_aa: CASSPSGGHQETQYF
cdr3_nt: TGTGCCAGCAGCCCTAGCGGGGGACATCAAGAGACCCAGTACTTC

cdr3_length: 14
d_call: TRBD1
v_call: TRBV5-5
j_call: TRBJ2-1
clone_size: many
cdr3_aa: CASSLVGGTYEQFF
cdr3_nt: TGTGCCAGCAGCTTGGTAGGGGGCACCTATGAGCAGTTCTTC

cdr3_length: 15
d_call: TRBD1
v_call: TRBV11-2
j_call: TRBJ2-2
clone_size: many
cdr3_aa: CASSWDRGNTGELFF
cdr3_nt: TGTGCCAGCAGCTGGGACAGGGGTAACACCGGGGAGCTGTTTTTT

cdr3_length: 15
d_call: TRBD1
v_call: TRBV27
j_call: TRBJ1-6
clone_size: medium-sized
cdr3_aa: CASRDHRDSKSPLHF
cdr3_nt: TGTGCCAGCAGGGACCACCGGGACAGCAAATCACCCCTCCACTTT

cdr3_length: 16
d_call: -
v_call: TRBV9
j_call: TRBJ2-2
clone_size: -
cdr3_aa: CASSVEGQGPTGELFF
cdr3_nt: TGTGCCAGCAGCGTAGAGGGGCAGGGACCTACCGGGGAGCTGTTTTTT

cdr3_length: 14
d_call: -
v_call: TRBV5-1
j_call: TRBJ2-7
clone_size: many
cdr3_aa: CASSLLQIDYEQYF
cdr3_nt: TGCGCCAGCAGCTTGTTACAGATCGACTACGAGCAGTACTTC

cdr3_length: 16
d_call: -
v_call: TRBV27
j_call: TRBJ1-1
clone_size: medium-sized
cdr3_aa: CASSLSRTGGNTEAFF
cdr3_nt: TGTGCCAGCAGTTTATCGAGAACGGGGGGGAACACTGAAGCTTTCTTT